This T cell receptor (beta chain) was found in a study of shared clonotypes between healthy human individuals. The study, taken as a whole, reports: The low donor count limited represented genetic and exposure-history diversity. The generation probabilities recorded for non-shared clonotypes fell below those of clonotypes shared by all four donors. Sorted-subset sequencing was shown by rarefaction to be incomplete despite large depth.

About this clone: What it binds is unknown.

Data came from immunoSEQ multiplex PCR; TCRdb stores just in-frame clones and leaves some out. The sample carries approximately 1.1 million clones, about four fifths recorded once. Donors comprised healthy HIV-negative adults lacking recent acute infections or vaccinations. Per germline, CDR1 SGHRS and CDR2 YFSETQ. The CDR3 covers 16 residues. The V gene end was trimmed by 4 bases and the J gene end by 4 bases; junction bases not matched to a gene: 12. The receptor's source is a man younger than 35 in good health. Some clones in this sample may be carry-over from other donors' samples. Sequences were obtained from memory CD4+ T cells from PBMCs. Specified subset: CD45RA-negative fraction. This chain connects TRBV5-1 to TRBJ1-1; TRBD1 aligns across 8 bases. The DNA for the CDR3 is TGCGCCAGCAGCCCAAGGACAGGGAGGGAGAGCACTGAAGCTTTCTTT. It codes for CASSPRTGRESTEAFF. Supplemented by reference TRBV5-1 and TRBJ1-1, the full variable domain reads KAGVTQTPRYLIKTRGQQVTLSCSPISGHRSVSWYQQTPGQGLQFLFEYFSETQRNKGNFPGRFSGRQFSNSRSEMNVSTLELGDSALYLCASSPRTGRESTEAFFGQGTRLTVV.